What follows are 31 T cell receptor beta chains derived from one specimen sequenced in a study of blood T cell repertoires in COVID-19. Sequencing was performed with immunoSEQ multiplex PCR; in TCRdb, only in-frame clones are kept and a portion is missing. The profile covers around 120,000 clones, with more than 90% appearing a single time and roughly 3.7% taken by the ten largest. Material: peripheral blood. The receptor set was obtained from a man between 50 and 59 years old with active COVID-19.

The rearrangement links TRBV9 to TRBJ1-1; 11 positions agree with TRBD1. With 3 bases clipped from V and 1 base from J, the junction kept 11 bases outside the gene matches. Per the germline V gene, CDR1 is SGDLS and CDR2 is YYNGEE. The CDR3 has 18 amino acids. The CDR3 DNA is TGTGCCAGCAGCGCGCCCGGACAGGGGGCTTGGGAGAACACTGAAGCTTTCTTT. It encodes CASSAPGQGAWENTEAFF. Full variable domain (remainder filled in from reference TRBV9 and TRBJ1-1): DSGVTQTPKHLITATGQRVTLRCSPRSGDLSVYWYQQSLDQGLQFLIQYYNGEERAKGNILERFSAQQFPDLHSELNLSSLELGDSALYFCASSAPGQGAWENTEAFFGQGTRLTVV.

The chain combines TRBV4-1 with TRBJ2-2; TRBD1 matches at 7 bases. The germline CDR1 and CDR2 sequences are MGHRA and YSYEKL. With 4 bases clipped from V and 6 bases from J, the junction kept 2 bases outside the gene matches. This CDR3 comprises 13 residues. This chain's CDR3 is CASSPTGPGELFF. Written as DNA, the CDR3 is TGCGCCAGCAGCCCGACAGGGCCCGGGGAGCTGTTTTTT.

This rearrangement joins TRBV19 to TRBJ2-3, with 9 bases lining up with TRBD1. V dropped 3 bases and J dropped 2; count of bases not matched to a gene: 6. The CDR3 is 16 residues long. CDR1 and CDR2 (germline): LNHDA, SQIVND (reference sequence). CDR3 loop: CASSMDGTGLTDTQYF. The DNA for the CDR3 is TGTGCCAGTAGTATGGACGGGACAGGGCTCACAGATACGCAGTATTTT.

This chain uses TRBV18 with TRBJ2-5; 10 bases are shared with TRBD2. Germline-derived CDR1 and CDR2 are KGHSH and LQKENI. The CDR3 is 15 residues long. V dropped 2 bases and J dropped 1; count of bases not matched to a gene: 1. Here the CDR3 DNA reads TGTGCCAGCTCACCATGGACTAGCGGCCAAGAGACCCAGTACTTC. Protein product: CASSPWTSGQETQYF.

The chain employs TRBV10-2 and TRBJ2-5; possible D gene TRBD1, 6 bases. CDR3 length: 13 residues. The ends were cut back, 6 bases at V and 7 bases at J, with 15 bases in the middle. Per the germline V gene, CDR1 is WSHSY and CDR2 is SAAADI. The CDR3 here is CASSSTRGGTQYF. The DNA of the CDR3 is TGCGCCAGCAGCTCAACACGAGGGGGGACCCAGTACTTC.

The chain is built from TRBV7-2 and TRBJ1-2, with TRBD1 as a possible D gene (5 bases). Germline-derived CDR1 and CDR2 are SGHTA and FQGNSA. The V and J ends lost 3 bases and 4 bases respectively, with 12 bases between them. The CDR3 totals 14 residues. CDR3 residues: CASSFRGSGYGYTF. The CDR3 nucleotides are TGTGCCAGCAGCTTTAGGGGATCGGGCTATGGCTACACCTTC.

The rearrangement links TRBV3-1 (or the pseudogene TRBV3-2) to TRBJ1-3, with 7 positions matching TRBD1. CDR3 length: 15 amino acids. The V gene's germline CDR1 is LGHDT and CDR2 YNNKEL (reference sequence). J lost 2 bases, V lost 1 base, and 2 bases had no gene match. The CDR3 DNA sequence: TGTGCCAGCAGCCAAGGACAGGGTACTGGAAACACCATATATTTT. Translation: CASSQGQGTGNTIYF.

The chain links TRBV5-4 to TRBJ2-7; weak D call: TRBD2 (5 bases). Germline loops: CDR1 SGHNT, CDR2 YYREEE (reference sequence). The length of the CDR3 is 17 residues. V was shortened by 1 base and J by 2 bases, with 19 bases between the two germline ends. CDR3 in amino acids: CASSLMSVAGKAYEQYF. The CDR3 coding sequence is TGTGCCAGCAGCTTGATGAGTGTGGCCGGGAAGGCCTACGAGCAGTACTTC.

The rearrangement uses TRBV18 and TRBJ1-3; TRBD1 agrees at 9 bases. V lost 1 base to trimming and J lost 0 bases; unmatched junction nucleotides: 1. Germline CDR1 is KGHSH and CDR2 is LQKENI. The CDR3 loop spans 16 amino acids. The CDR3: CASSPLDRGSGNTIYF. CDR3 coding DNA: TGTGCCAGCTCACCACTGGACAGGGGCTCTGGAAACACCATATATTTT.

CDR3 nucleotide sequence: TGTGCCAGCAGAGAAGGGGACAATGCTGGAAACACCATATATTTT. Translated, it gives CASREGDNAGNTIYF. V and J are TRBV9 and TRBJ1-3, with a possible D match to TRBD1 (6 bases). The V end was cut by 5 bases, the J end by 2 bases, with 14 bases between. This CDR3 contains 15 residues. Germline V gene sequence: CDR1 SGDLS, CDR2 YYNGEE.

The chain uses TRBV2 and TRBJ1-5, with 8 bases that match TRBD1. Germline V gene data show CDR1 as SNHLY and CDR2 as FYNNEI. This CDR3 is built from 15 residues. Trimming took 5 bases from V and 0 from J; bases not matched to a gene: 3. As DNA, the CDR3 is TGTGCCAGCAGTTACCAGGGGGCTAGCAATCAGCCCCAGCATTTT. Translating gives CASSYQGASNQPQHF.

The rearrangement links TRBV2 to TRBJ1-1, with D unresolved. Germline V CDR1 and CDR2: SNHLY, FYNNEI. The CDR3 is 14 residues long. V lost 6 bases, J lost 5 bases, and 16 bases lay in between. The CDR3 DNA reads TGTGCCAGCAGACCCGGGATAGACGGAACTGAAGCTTTCTTT. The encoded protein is CASRPGIDGTEAFF.

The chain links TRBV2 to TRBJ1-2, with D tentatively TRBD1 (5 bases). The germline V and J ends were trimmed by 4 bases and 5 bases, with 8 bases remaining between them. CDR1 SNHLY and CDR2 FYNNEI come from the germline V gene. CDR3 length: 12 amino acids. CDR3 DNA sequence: TGTGCCAGCAGTGTAAGGGGATATGGCTACACCTTC. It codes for CASSVRGYGYTF.

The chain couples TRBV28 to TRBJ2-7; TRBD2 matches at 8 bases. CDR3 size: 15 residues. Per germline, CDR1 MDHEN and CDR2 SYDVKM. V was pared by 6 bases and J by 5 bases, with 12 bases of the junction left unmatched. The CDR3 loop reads CASSPWQRGINEQYF. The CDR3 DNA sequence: TGTGCCAGCAGCCCCTGGCAGCGGGGGATCAACGAGCAGTACTTC.

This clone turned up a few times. The CDR3 here is CASSLGHLYEQYF. The DNA of the CDR3 is TGTGCCAGCAGCTTAGGACACCTCTACGAGCAGTACTTC. This chain links TRBV5-4 with TRBJ2-7, with TRBD1 as a possible D gene (5 bases). This CDR3 region has 13 residues. V was cut by 2 bases and J by 3 bases, with 9 bases left in between. The germline gives CDR1 SGHNT, CDR2 YYREEE (reference sequence).

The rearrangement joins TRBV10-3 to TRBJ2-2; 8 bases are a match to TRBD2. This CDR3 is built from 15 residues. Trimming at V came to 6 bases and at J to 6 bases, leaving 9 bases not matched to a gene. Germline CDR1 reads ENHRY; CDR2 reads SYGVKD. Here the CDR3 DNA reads TGTGCCATCAGACCCGGACTAGCAGGGTCCGGGGAGCTGTTTTTT. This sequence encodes CAIRPGLAGSGELFF.

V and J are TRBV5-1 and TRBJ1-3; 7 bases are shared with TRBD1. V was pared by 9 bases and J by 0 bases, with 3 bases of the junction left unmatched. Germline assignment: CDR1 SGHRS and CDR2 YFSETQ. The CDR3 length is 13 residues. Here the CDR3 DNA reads TGCGCCACCCGGGACAGCTCTGGAAACACCATATATTTT. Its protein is CATRDSSGNTIYF.

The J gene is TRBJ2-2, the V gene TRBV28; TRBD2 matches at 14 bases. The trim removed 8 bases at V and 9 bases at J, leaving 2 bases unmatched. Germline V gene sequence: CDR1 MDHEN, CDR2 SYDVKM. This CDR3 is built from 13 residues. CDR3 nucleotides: TGTGCCAGCGGGACTAGCGGGAGCCGGGAGCTGTTTTTT. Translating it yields CASGTSGSRELFF.

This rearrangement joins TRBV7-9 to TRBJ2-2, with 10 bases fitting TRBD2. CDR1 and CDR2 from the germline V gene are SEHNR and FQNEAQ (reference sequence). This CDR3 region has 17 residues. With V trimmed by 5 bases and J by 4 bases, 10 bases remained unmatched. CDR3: CASSLTKTSGATGELFF. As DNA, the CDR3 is TGTGCCAGCAGCCTCACCAAAACTAGCGGGGCCACCGGGGAGCTGTTTTTT.

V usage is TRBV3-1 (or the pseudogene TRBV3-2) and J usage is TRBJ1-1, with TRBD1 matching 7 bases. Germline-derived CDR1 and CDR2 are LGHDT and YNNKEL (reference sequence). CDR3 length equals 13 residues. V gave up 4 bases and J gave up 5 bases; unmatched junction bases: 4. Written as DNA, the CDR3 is TGTGCCAGCAGCCTTCCGGACAGGACTGAAGCTTTCTTT. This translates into CASSLPDRTEAFF.

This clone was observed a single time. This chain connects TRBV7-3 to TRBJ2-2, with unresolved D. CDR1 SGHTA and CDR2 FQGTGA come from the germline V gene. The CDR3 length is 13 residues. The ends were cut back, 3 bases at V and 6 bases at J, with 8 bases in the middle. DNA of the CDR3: TGTGCCAGCAGCTTGAAGCGTCCCGGGGAGCTGTTTTTT. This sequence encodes CASSLKRPGELFF. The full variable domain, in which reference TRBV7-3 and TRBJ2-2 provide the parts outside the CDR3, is GAGVSQTPSNKVTEKGKYVELRCDPISGHTALYWYRQSLGQGPEFLIYFQGTGAADDSGLPNDRFFAVRPEGSVSTLKIQRTERGDSAVYLCASSLKRPGELFFGEGSRLTVL.

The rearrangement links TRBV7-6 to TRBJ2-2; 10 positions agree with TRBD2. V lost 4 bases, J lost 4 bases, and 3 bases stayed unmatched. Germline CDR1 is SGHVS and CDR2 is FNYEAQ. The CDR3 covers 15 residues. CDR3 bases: TGTGCCAGCAGCTCTAGCGGGGGTCCCACCGGGGAGCTGTTTTTT. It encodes CASSSSGGPTGELFF.

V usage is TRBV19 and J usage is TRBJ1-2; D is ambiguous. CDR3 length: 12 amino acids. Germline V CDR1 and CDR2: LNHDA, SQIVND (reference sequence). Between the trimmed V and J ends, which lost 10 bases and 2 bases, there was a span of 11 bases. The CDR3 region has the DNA TGTGCCACCTCTGAACAGAACTATGGCTACACCTTC. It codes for CATSEQNYGYTF.

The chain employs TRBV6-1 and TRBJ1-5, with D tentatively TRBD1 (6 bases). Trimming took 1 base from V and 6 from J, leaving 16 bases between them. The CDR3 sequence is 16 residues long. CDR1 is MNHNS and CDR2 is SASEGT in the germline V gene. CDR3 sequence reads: CASSEEGGWGGQPQHF. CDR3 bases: TGTGCCAGCAGTGAAGAAGGGGGTTGGGGGGGTCAGCCCCAGCATTTT.

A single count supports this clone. CDR3 nucleotides: TGCGCCAGCTCACTAGCGGGGCCCTCAGATACGCAGTATTTT. This sequence encodes CASSLAGPSDTQYF. This chain joins TRBV10-2 and TRBJ2-3; TRBD2 agrees at 10 bases. This CDR3 region has 14 residues. Germline assignment: CDR1 WSHSY and CDR2 SAAADI. The V gene end was trimmed by 8 bases and the J gene end by 4 bases; junction bases not matched to a gene: 6.

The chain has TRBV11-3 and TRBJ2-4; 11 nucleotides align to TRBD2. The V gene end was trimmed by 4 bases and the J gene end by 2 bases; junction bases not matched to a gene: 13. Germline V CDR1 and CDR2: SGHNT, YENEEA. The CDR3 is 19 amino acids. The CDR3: CASSSGALLAGVSKNIQYF. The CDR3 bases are TGTGCCAGCAGCTCCGGGGCCCTACTAGCGGGAGTGTCCAAAAACATTCAGTACTTC.

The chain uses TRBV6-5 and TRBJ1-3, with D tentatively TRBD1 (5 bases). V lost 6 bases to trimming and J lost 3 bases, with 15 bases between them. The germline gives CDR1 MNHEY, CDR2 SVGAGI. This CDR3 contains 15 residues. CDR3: CASSSQGRGGNTIYF. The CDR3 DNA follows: TGTGCCAGCAGCTCCCAGGGTCGAGGTGGAAACACCATATATTTT.

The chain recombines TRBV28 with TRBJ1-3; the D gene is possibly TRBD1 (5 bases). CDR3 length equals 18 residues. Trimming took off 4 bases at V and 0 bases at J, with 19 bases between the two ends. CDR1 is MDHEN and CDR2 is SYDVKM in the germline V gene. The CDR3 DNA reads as TGTGCCAGCAGTTCCCCCGCCGGTGACAGAGACTCTGGAAACACCATATATTTT. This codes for CASSSPAGDRDSGNTIYF.

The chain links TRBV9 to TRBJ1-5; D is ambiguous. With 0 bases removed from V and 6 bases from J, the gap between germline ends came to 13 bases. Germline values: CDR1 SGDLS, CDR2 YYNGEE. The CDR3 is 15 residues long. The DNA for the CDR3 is TGTGCCAGCAGCGTAGATATTAGGGAGGGTCAGCCCCAGCATTTT. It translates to CASSVDIREGQPQHF.

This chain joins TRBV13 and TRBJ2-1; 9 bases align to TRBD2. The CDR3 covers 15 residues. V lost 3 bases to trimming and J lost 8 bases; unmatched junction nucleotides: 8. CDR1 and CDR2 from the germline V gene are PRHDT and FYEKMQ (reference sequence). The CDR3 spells CASSLVGGGAYEQFF. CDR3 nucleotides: TGTGCCAGCAGCTTGGTTGGCGGGGGGGCCTATGAGCAGTTCTTC.

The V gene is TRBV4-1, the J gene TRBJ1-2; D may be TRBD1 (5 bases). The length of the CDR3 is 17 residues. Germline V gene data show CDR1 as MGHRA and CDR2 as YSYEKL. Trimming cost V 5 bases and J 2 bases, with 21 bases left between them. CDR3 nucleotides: TGCGCCAGCAGCTACTCGCCGACAGACACGAGGAACTATGGCTACACCTTC. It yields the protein CASSYSPTDTRNYGYTF.